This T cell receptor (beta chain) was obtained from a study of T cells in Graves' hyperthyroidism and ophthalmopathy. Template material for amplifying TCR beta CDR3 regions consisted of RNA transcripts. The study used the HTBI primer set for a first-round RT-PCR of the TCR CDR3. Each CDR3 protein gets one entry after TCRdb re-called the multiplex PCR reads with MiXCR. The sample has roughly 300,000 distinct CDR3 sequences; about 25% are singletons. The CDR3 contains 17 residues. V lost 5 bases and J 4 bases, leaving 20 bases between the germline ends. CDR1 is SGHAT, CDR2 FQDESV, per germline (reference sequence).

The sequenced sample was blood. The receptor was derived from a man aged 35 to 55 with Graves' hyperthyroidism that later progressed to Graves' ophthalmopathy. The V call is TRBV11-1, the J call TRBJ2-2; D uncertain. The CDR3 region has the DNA TGTGCCAGCAGCCAAGTCGGAGTACAGATTAGCACCGGGGAGCTGTTTTTT. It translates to CASSQVGVQISTGELFF. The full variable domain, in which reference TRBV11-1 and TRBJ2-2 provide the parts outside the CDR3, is EAEVAQSPRYKITEKSQAVAFWCDPISGHATLYWYRQILGQGPELLVQFQDESVVDDSQLPKDRFSAERLKGVDSTLKIQPAELGDSAMYLCASSQVGVQISTGELFFGEGSRLTVL.